This record covers a single T cell receptor beta chain. Its antigen is unknown. This CDR3 is 16 amino acids long. Looked up from germline, CDR1 is MNHNS and CDR2 is SASEGT. This sample is drawn from a study of T cells expressing NK-cell markers. Notes on the study in general: Top CD8+ clonotypes included the dominant CD3+CD56+NKG2C+ clonotypes in roughly 6 donors.

Following a re-call of the 5' RACE reads, TCRdb has one entry per CDR3 protein and lacks DNA. The clone table shows 550,000 to 600,000 distinct CDR3 sequences, with the ten largest holding approximately 3.5%. This TCR was sampled from a man between 18 and 35 years old in good health. The rearrangement joins TRBV6-1 to TRBJ2-6. The sample taken for sequencing was blood T cells: a sorted CD56 or NKG2C T cell subset, CD4+ or CD8+ T cells, or bulk PBMC T cells (not recorded which). The chain's CDR3 is CASSDGLIPGANVLTF.